This record looks at one T cell receptor (beta chain) sequence and its context. What it binds is not known. 13 Jbeta primers and 60 Vbeta primers were used for the PCR. Profiling relied on immunoSEQ multiplex PCR, and the TCRdb table lists in-frame clones only, not all of them. The sample consists of over 150,000 clones, 65% to 85% of them appearing once. The source of the sample is a study of cytomegalovirus exposure and HLA in healthy donors. Turning to the study itself: In an early release, HLA-typed donors contributed tens of millions of unique TCR sequences.

Trimming removed 0 bases at V and 4 bases at J, with 12 bases between. CDR3 length equals 15 residues. CDR1 and CDR2 (germline): MNHEY, SVGAGI. Nominally healthy donors provided the samples, though records likely missed some immune exposures. Overall study results and limits: Common viral pathogens seemed, in a later analysis, to connect with several of the most significant clusters.

The chain joins TRBV6-5 to TRBJ1-2; D is possibly TRBD1 (6 bases). This TCR came from a man aged 18 to 30 in good health and CMV-seronegative. Sequencing used PBMCs. The CDR3, as DNA: TGTGCCAGCAGTTACTCGGGGGGGCGCAGCTATGGCTACACCTTC. Protein sequence: CASSYSGGRSYGYTF.